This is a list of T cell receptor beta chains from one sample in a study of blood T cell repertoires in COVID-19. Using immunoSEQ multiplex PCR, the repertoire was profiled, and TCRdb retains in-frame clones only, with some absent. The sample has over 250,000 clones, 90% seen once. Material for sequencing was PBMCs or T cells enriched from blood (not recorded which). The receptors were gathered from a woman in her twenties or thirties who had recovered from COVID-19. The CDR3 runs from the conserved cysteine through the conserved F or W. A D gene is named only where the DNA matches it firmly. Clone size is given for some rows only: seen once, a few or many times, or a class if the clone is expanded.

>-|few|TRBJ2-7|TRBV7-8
TGTGCCAGCAGCTCCACAGGTTTTTATTCGTACGAGCAGTACTTC
CASSSTGFYSYEQYF
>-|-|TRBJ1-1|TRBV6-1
TGTGCCAGCAGTGAAAACTGGGGAGTGAACACTGAAGCTTTCTTT
CASSENWGVNTEAFF
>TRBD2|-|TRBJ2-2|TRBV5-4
TGTGCCAGCAGCTCCCTGGGACTAGTTTCAGGGGAGCTGTTTTTT
CASSSLGLVSGELFF
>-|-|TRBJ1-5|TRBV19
TGTGCCAGTAGTATATGGGGGCGAGGGGGAGAACAGCCCCAGCATTTT
CASSIWGRGGEQPQHF
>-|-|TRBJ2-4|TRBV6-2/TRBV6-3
TGTGCCAGCAGTTTTTCCGGAGTCAAAAACATTCAGTACTTC
CASSFSGVKNIQYF
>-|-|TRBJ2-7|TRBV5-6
TGTGCCAGCAGCTTGGAGAGGGTTTACGAGCAGTACTTC
CASSLERVYEQYF
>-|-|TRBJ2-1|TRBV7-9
TGTGCCAGCAGCCCAGGCAAGAGAAACCAGTTCTTC
CASSPGKRNQFF
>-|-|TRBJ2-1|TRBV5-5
TGTGCCAGCAGCGACAGCGACGTTAACAATGAGCAGTTCTTC
CASSDSDVNNEQFF
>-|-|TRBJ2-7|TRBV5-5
TGTGCCAGCAGCTTGGGCGGCGGAGGGGAGCAGTACTTC
CASSLGGGGEQYF
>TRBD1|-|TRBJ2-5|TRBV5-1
TGCGCCAGCAGCGTGGGACAGGGACAAGAGACCCAGTACTTC
CASSVGQGQETQYF
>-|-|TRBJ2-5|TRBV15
TGTGCCACCAGCAGAGATCCTGGTGGCAGGGGCCTCCCCGAGACCCAGTACTTC
CATSRDPGGRGLPETQYF
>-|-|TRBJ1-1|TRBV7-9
TGTGCCAGCAGCTTAGATGGCGGGAACACTGAAGCTTTCTTT
CASSLDGGNTEAFF
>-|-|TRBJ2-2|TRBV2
TGTGCCAGCGGCAGGGGCCATGGAACCGGGGAGCTGTTTTTT
CASGRGHGTGELFF
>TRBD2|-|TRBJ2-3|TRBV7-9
TGTGCCAGCAGCCAAGGTACCGGGACTAGCGTCACAGATACGCAGTATTTT
CASSQGTGTSVTDTQYF
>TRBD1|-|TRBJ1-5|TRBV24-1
TGTGCCACCAGTGATTCCGCAGACAGGGCGCTACCCTCAATTCAGCCCCAGCATTTT
CATSDSADRALPSIQPQHF
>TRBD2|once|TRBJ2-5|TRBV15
TGTGCCACCAGCACCAGAGCGGGAAGGGAGACCCAGTACTTC
CATSTRAGRETQYF
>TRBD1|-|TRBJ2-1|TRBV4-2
TGTGCCAGCAGCCCCTTGGACAGGGGCAATGAGCAGTTCTTC
CASSPLDRGNEQFF
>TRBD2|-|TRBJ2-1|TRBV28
TGTGCCAGCAACCCCAGCGGGAGACGCGATGAGCAGTTCTTC
CASNPSGRRDEQFF
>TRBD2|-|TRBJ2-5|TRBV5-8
TGTGCCAGCAGCGAAGCCAGGCTAGCGGGAGAGACCCAGTACTTC
CASSEARLAGETQYF
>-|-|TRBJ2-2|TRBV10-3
TGTGCCATCAGTGAGACTAGCACCGGGGAGCTGTTTTTT
CAISETSTGELFF
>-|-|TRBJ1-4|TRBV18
TGTGCCAGCTCACCCAGAGGCCCTGCAACTAATGAAAAACTGTTTTTT
CASSPRGPATNEKLFF
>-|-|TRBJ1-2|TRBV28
TGTGCAACACATCCTAGGGGCTATGGCTACACCTTC
CATHPRGYGYTF
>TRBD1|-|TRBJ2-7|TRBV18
TGTGCCAGCTCCCCTGACAGGGTGGGCTCCTACGAGCAGTACTTC
CASSPDRVGSYEQYF
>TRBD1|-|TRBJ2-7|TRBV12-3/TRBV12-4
TGTGCCAGTGGGGGACAGGGGATTTACGAGCAGTACTTC
CASGGQGIYEQYF
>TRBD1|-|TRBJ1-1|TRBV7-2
TGTGCCAGCAGCTTCGGGACAGACACTGAAGCTTTCTTT
CASSFGTDTEAFF
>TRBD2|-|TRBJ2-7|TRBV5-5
TGTGCCAGCAGCTTGGCCGGGGGACTAGCAGCCGAGCAGTACTTC
CASSLAGGLAAEQYF